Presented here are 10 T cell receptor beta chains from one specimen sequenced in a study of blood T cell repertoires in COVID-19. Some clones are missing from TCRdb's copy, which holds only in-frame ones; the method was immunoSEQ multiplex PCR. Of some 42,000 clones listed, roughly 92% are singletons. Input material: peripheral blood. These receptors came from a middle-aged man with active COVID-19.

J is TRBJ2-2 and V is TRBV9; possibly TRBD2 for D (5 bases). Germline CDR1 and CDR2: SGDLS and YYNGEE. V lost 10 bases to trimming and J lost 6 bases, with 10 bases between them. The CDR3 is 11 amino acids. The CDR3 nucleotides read TGTGCCTCCTCGGGATCCGGGGAGCTGTTTTTT. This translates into CASSGSGELFF.

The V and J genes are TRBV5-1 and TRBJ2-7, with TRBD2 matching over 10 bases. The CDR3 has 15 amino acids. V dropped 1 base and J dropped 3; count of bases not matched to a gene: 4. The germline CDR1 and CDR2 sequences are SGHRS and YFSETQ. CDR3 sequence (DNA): TGCGCCAGCAGCTTGCTAGCGGGAGTAATCTACGAGCAGTACTTC. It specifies CASSLLAGVIYEQYF.

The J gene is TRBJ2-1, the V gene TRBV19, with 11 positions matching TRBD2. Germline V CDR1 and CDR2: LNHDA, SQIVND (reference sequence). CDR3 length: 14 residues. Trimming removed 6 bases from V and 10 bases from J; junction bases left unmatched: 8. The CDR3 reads CASSPPGLAEEQFF. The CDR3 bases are TGTGCCAGTAGCCCTCCGGGACTAGCGGAAGAGCAGTTCTTC.

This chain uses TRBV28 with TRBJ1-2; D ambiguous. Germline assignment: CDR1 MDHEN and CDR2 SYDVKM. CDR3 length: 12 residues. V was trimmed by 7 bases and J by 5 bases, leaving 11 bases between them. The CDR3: CASNLEKYGYTF. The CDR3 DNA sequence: TGTGCCAGCAACCTTGAGAAATATGGCTACACCTTC.

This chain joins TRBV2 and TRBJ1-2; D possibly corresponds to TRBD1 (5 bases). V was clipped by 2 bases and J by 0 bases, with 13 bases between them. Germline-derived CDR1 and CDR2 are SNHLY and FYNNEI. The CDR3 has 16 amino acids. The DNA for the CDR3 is TGTGCCAGCAGTGAACCTGGTCAGGGTGCTAACTATGGCTACACCTTC. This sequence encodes CASSEPGQGANYGYTF.

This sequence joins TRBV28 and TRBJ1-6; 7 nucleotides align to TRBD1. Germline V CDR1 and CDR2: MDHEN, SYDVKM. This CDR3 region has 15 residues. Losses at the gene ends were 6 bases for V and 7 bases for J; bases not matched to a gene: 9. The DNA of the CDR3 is TGTGCCAGCAGGCCCTTACAGGGGCGGAATTCACCCCTCCACTTT. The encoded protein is CASRPLQGRNSPLHF.

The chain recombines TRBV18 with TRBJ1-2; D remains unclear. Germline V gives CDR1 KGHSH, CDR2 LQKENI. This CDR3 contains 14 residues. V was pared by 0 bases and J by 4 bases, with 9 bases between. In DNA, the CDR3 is TGTGCCAGCTCACCACCATCCGGGATCTATGGCTACACCTTC. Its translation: CASSPPSGIYGYTF. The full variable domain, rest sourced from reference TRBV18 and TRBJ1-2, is NAGVMQNPRHLVRRRGQEARLRCSPMKGHSHVYWYRQLPEEGLKFMVYLQKENIIDESGMPKERFSAEFPKEGPSILRIQQVVRGDSAAYFCASSPPSGIYGYTFGSGTRLTVV.

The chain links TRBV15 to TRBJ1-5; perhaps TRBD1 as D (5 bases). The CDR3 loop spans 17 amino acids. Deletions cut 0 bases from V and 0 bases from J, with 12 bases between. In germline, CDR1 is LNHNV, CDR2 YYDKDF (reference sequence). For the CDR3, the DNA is TGTGCCACCAGCAGAGAAAGGGGCCTGTATAGCAATCAGCCCCAGCATTTT. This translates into CATSRERGLYSNQPQHF.

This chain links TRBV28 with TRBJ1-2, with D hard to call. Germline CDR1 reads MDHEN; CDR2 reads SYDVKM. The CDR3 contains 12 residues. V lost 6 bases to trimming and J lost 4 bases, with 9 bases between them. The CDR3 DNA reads TGTGCCAGCAGCCCCGGGAGCTATGGCTACACCTTC. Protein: CASSPGSYGYTF.

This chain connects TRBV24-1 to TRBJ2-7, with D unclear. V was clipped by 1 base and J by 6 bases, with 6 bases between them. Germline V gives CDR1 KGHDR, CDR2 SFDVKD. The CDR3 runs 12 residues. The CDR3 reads CATSDLSSEQYF. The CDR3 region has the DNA TGTGCCACCAGTGATTTATCGTCCGAGCAGTACTTC.